The 10 T cell receptor beta chains below all came from one sample that was sequenced in a study of CD39 and CD103 CD8 tumor-infiltrating T cells. Assay used: immunoSEQ multiplex PCR; TCRdb lists only in-frame clones, some missing. The sample contains 4,500 to 5,500 clones, just over 70% of which appear only once. The material sequenced was CD8+ T cells sorted from blood. Documented subset: total memory CD8 T cells (CD45RA-CCR7+/-) from blood or uninvolved lymph node. The receptors derive from a human donor with head and neck squamous cell carcinoma.

The rearrangement links TRBV6-4 to TRBJ2-1, with 11 nucleotides matching TRBD2. V shed 3 bases and J 6 bases; nucleotides not matched to a gene: 4. Germline V gene data show CDR1 as MRHNA and CDR2 as SNTAGT. This CDR3 has 15 residues. The CDR3 DNA reads as TGTGCCAGCAGTGAGGCGCTAGCGGGGGGCAATGAGCAGTTCTTC. This sequence encodes CASSEALAGGNEQFF.

In its sample, this clone was seen a few times. The chain combines TRBV7-9 with TRBJ2-1, with D possibly TRBD2 on 6 matching bases. This CDR3 comprises 15 residues. The V gene's germline CDR1 is SEHNR and CDR2 FQNEAQ (reference sequence). Trimming shortened V by 0 bases and J by 8 bases, and 14 bases separated the two germline ends. CDR3 amino acids: CASSLAGNWEDEQFF. For the CDR3, the DNA is TGTGCCAGCAGCTTAGCGGGGAATTGGGAGGATGAGCAGTTCTTC.

The chain carries TRBV13 and TRBJ1-3; possibly TRBD1 for D (5 bases). Trimming stripped 2 bases from V and 0 bases from J, with 8 bases between. The CDR3 runs 15 residues. Germline lookup yields CDR1 PRHDT and CDR2 FYEKMQ (reference sequence). The CDR3 reads CASSLQGRSGNTIYF. CDR3 nucleotide sequence: TGTGCCAGCAGCTTACAGGGTCGCTCTGGAAACACCATATATTTT.

The chain is built from TRBV7-9 and TRBJ2-1; 8 bases line up with TRBD1. The CDR3 is 14 residues long. Germline lookup yields CDR1 SEHNR and CDR2 FQNEAQ (reference sequence). Trimming at V came to 5 bases and at J to 8 bases, leaving 8 bases not matched to a gene. CDR3 in amino acids: CASSPQTGVYEQFF. For the CDR3, the DNA is TGTGCCAGCAGCCCCCAGACAGGGGTCTATGAGCAGTTCTTC.

The genes are TRBV10-1 and TRBJ2-7; D is possibly TRBD2 (5 bases). The CDR3 is 12 amino acids. From germline, CDR1 is WNHNN and CDR2 SYGVQD (reference sequence). V was shortened by 2 bases and J by 7 bases, with 9 bases between the two germline ends. The CDR3, as DNA: TGCGCCAGCAGTGAGCGGGGAGCGGAGCAGTACTTC. It yields the protein CASSERGAEQYF.

The rearrangement links TRBV11-2 to TRBJ1-1; no definite D call. This CDR3 region has 14 residues. Trimming took 5 bases from V and 1 from J, leaving 11 bases between them. Germline V gene sequence: CDR1 SGHAT, CDR2 FQNNGV. CDR3 region: CASSQRGRNTEAFF. The CDR3 region has the DNA TGTGCCAGCAGCCAACGAGGCCGGAACACTGAAGCTTTCTTT.

The chain links TRBV7-6 to TRBJ1-1; D perhaps matches TRBD1 (6 bases). Trimming stripped 6 bases from V and 5 bases from J, with 16 bases between. The CDR3 sequence is 14 residues long. The germline V gene has CDR1 SGHVS and CDR2 FNYEAQ. CDR3 protein: CASRIEPGATEAFF. The CDR3 DNA reads TGTGCCAGCAGGATTGAACCAGGGGCGACTGAAGCTTTCTTT.

The rearrangement joins TRBV14 to TRBJ2-7, with D perhaps matching TRBD1 (6 bases). The CDR3 is 16 amino acids. Trimming cost V 4 bases and J 2 bases, with 18 bases left between them. CDR1 and CDR2 (germline): SGHDN, FVKESK. The CDR3 loop is CASSLRSRNRAYEQYF. CDR3 DNA sequence: TGTGCCAGCAGCCTTCGTTCCCGCAACAGGGCCTACGAGCAGTACTTC.

Only one count was recorded for this clone. This sequence joins TRBV27 and TRBJ2-1, with 7 bases matching TRBD2. Per germline, CDR1 MNHEY and CDR2 SMNVEV (reference sequence). The V gene end was trimmed by 1 base and the J gene end by 2 bases; junction bases not matched to a gene: 2. This CDR3 comprises 15 residues. The CDR3 reads CASSLWRGTYNEQFF. CDR3 sequence (DNA): TGTGCCAGCAGTTTATGGCGGGGGACCTACAATGAGCAGTTCTTC.

The CDR3 here is CASERGNTSTDTQYF. The CDR3, as DNA: TGCGCCAGCGAGCGAGGGAATACTAGCACAGATACGCAGTATTTT. The rearrangement links TRBV5-1 to TRBJ2-3; D may be TRBD2 (5 bases). The CDR3 has 15 residues. Trimming removed 7 bases from V and 0 bases from J, with 15 bases in between. The V gene's germline CDR1 is SGHRS and CDR2 YFSETQ. Filled out from reference TRBV5-1 and TRBJ2-3, the complete variable domain reads KAGVTQTPRYLIKTRGQQVTLSCSPISGHRSVSWYQQTPGQGLQFLFEYFSETQRNKGNFPGRFSGRQFSNSRSEMNVSTLELGDSALYLCASERGNTSTDTQYFGPGTRLTVL.